This TCR beta chain came from a study of T cell responses to AZD1222 COVID-19 vaccine. Notes on the study in general: Just six people given AZD1222 tested seropositive at baseline. Females made up more of the donors, who were largely white British, and clonal diversity may have come out too low.

This table comes from immunoSEQ multiplex PCR, and its TCRdb copy is limited to in-frame clones, with some not included. The sample has roughly 140,000 clones; roughly 89% are singletons. The germline V and J ends were trimmed by 0 bases and 6 bases, with 8 bases remaining between them. Germline V gene data show CDR1 as LGHNA and CDR2 as YNFKEQ. This CDR3 is built from 14 residues. Points on this clone: Its antigen is unknown.

This chain uses TRBV4-2 with TRBJ2-2; D remains ambiguous. The sequencing used peripheral blood, collected on day 0 of AZD1222 vaccination. The TCR sequence derives from an adult in good health. The CDR3 loop reads CASSQDGDAGELFF. In nucleotides, the CDR3 is TGTGCCAGCAGCCAAGATGGGGATGCCGGGGAGCTGTTTTTT.